This T cell receptor (beta chain) is from a study of blood T cell repertoires in COVID-19. Study-level information: Sites in the United States, Italy and Spain provided acute and convalescent COVID-19 samples.

Sequenced by immunoSEQ multiplex PCR; TCRdb stores in-frame clones only, minus some. The sample includes 150,000 to 200,000 clones, 80% to 90% of them seen just once. Per germline, CDR1 SGHVS and CDR2 FQNEAQ. The CDR3 totals 14 residues. Trimming took off 6 bases at V and 4 bases at J, with 15 bases between the two ends. The sequenced material came from peripheral blood. The rearrangement uses TRBV7-8 and TRBJ1-2, with D tentatively TRBD1 (5 bases). The receptor comes from a man in his forties with active or convalescent COVID-19. The CDR3 region has the DNA TGTGCCAGCAGGGGGCGTGGTCAGAGCTATGGCTACACCTTC. As protein: CASRGRGQSYGYTF.